The source of this TCR beta chain is a study of T cell responses to AZD1222 COVID-19 vaccine. Overall study findings and caveats: Among those given AZD1222, only six were seropositive at baseline.

TCRdb keeps only in-frame clones here, not all; method: immunoSEQ multiplex PCR. The sample carries around 99,000 clones, 87% recorded once. V was cut by 3 bases and J by 0 bases, with 8 bases left in between. CDR1 is SEHNR, CDR2 FQNEAQ, per germline (reference sequence). This CDR3 has 14 amino acids. A word on this clone: Its target is unknown.

This TCR was recovered from an adult who received the AZD1222 COVID-19 vaccine. The sample in question was peripheral blood, obtained 28 days after the second AZD1222 dose. This sequence joins TRBV7-9 and TRBJ1-1, with a tentative D call TRBD1 (5 bases). Here the CDR3 reads CASSFDRMNTEAFF. The CDR3 DNA is TGTGCCAGCAGCTTCGACAGAATGAACACTGAAGCTTTCTTT.